This T cell receptor beta chain was documented in a study of metastatic and nonmetastatic thyroid tumors (dated by TCRdb to between 2020 and 2021). With respect to the entire study: For patients with malignant and with benign thyroid disease, the researchers compared repertoires between peripheral blood samples and tumor or nodule tissue samples. General conclusions and limits of the study: In both blood and tumor samples, TCR beta diversity was reported to be significantly higher in malignant tumors than in benign nodules.

Counted from cysteine to phenylalanine, this CDR3 has 15 amino acids. CDR3 DNA only is kept here, 45 bases in frame from base 1. CDR1 WNHNN and CDR2 SYGVQD are derived from the germline V gene (reference sequence). V is cut back by 6 bases and J by 7 bases, with 12 bases in the junction unmatched. This clone was detected only a few times. No cognate antigen has been identified for it. Nothing much larger sits one base from this clone, and base qualities are not available. Library method: PCR. Sequencer: Illumina HiSeq 4000. High-throughput sequencing was used to profile the CDR3 region of the TCR beta-chain in every patient. Per the authors' processing: CDR3 differences across clinicopathological groups were used to build a classifier for discriminating distant-metastatic papillary thyroid cancer patients. The Shannon index was used to measure repertoire diversity, and the Morisita-Horn index was used to measure how similar tumor and blood repertoires were. TCRdb redid the processing of the public reads, applying fastp at Q25 and MiXCR, and retained in-frame beta chains. TCRdb's processing, not the study's, gives the V and J calls here. The sample table records roughly 15,000 clones; approximately 29% of these occur just once. About a quarter of the sample is in the top ten clones.

Before undergoing thyroid surgery, none of the patients had been given any kind of treatment. Patient clinical samples collected from the early 2010s to the late 2010s were retrospectively analysed using T-cell receptor beta sequencing. Recombination connected TRBV10-1 to TRBJ2-1, and 7 junction bases match TRBD2. The specimen was tumor tissue. This clonotype was obtained from a female donor with papillary thyroid cancer or a benign thyroid nodule (not recorded which). Some clones in this sample may be carry-over from other donors' samples. The nucleotide sequence reads TGCGCCAGCAGCCAGGTCGGGGGAGGGCCGAATGAGCAGTTCTTC. It translates to CASSQVGGGPNEQFF.